What follows are 28 T cell receptor beta chains derived from one specimen sequenced in a study of CD8 T cells in Susac syndrome. RNA was extracted with the RNeasy kit, and a quantity of roughly 0.5 to 1 ug was reverse transcribed using random hexamers. Via MiXCR, TCRdb re-called the immunoSEQ multiplex PCR reads, giving one row per CDR3 protein. The table shows about 200,000 distinct CDR3 sequences, with around 95% occurring only once. The specimen sequenced was CD4+ T cells from PBMCs. Receptors were obtained from a human donor in good health.

This clonotype occurred once. The chain employs TRBV19 and TRBJ1-1; D is undetermined. The CDR3 totals 13 residues. Germline CDR1 is LNHDA and CDR2 is SQIVND (reference sequence). The V end lost 0 bases, the J end lost 1 base, and 3 bases lay between the germline ends. CDR3 DNA: TGTGCCAGTAGTATAGAACCGAACACTGAAGCTTTCTTT. This sequence encodes CASSIEPNTEAFF.

V and J are TRBV12-3 or TRBV12-4 and TRBJ2-5; D is ambiguous. V lost 6 bases and J 5 bases, leaving 10 bases between the germline ends. The CDR3 length is 12 residues. This chain's CDR3 is CASRPQGETQYF. For the CDR3, the DNA is TGTGCCAGCAGACCCCAAGGGGAGACCCAGTACTTC.

V is TRBV20-1 and J is TRBJ2-2, with D maybe TRBD2 (6 bases). V lost 1 base and J 2 bases, leaving 11 bases between the germline ends. The CDR3 sequence is 15 residues long. Per the germline V gene, CDR1 is DFQATT and CDR2 is SNEGSKA (reference sequence). For the CDR3, the DNA is TGCAGTGCTAGAGCTAGCGTGTCCAACACCGGGGAGCTGTTTTTT. This translates into CSARASVSNTGELFF.

V gene TRBV29-1 combines with J gene TRBJ2-3, with D maybe TRBD2 (5 bases). The germline CDR1 and CDR2 sequences are SQVTM and ANQGSEA. The CDR3 runs to 15 residues. V dropped 3 bases and J dropped 0 bases, with 13 bases sitting between them. This CDR3 reads CSVDGSGPSTDTQYF. For the CDR3, the DNA is TGCAGCGTTGACGGCAGCGGACCTAGCACAGATACGCAGTATTTT.

The J gene is TRBJ1-6, the V gene TRBV20-1; TRBD1 agrees at 9 bases. Germline values: CDR1 DFQATT, CDR2 SNEGSKA (reference sequence). The CDR3 has 16 amino acids. The J segment lost 9 bases and the V segment lost 1 base, leaving 10 bases of the junction unmatched. Here the CDR3 reads CSARGWDRATSSPLHF. The CDR3 DNA sequence: TGCAGTGCTAGAGGGTGGGACAGGGCCACCAGTTCACCCCTCCACTTT.

This clonotype was seen a single time. The chain combines TRBV25-1 with TRBJ2-3; no definite D call. Trimming left V 2 bases short and J 9 bases short, with 15 bases between. From germline, CDR1 is MGHDK and CDR2 SYGVNS. CDR3 length equals 14 residues. This CDR3 is CASSEAIPTGTQYF. The CDR3 DNA follows: TGTGCCAGCAGTGAAGCGATCCCCACCGGGACGCAGTATTTT.

This chain connects TRBV18 to TRBJ2-7; possibly TRBD2 for D (6 bases). The CDR3 totals 14 residues. Germline CDR1 reads KGHSH; CDR2 reads LQKENI. V lost 0 bases to trimming and J lost 5 bases, with 11 bases between them. CDR3 in amino acids: CASSPPTRVDEQYV. CDR3 DNA: TGTGCCAGCTCACCACCGACTAGAGTCGACGAGCAGTACGTC.

V is TRBV20-1 and J is TRBJ2-1; 9 bases line up with TRBD2. Germline V gene lookup returns CDR1 DFQATT and CDR2 SNEGSKA (reference sequence). There are 12 residues in the CDR3. After removal of 5 bases from V and 7 bases from J, the junction contained 3 bases not matched to a gene. CDR3 DNA: TGCAGTGCTCCGCTAGCGGGAAATGAGCAGTTCTTC. As protein: CSAPLAGNEQFF.

This chain links TRBV3-1 with TRBJ1-4; 9 nucleotides align to TRBD1. The CDR3 covers 15 residues. J gave up 5 bases and V 3 bases, and 4 bases lay outside the gene matches. Germline lookup yields CDR1 LGHDT and CDR2 YNNKEL (reference sequence). The CDR3 sequence is CASSHPTGGNEKLFF. CDR3 in DNA: TGTGCCAGCAGCCATCCGACAGGGGGGAATGAAAAACTGTTTTTT.

The chain links TRBV24-1 to TRBJ2-1; D might be TRBD1 or TRBD2, each matching 5 bases. The germline V gene encodes CDR1 KGHDR and CDR2 SFDVKD. Trimming removed 5 bases at V and 3 bases at J, with 10 bases between. This CDR3 has 14 amino acids. The CDR3 sequence: CATSGGRYYNEQFF. DNA of the CDR3: TGTGCCACCAGTGGGGGACGGTACTACAATGAGCAGTTCTTC.

The chain joins TRBV7-2 to TRBJ2-3, with 7 bases identical to TRBD2. The V gene end was trimmed by 3 bases and the J gene end by 4 bases; junction bases not matched to a gene: 7. The germline CDR1 and CDR2 sequences are SGHTA and FQGNSA. The CDR3 spans 15 residues. The CDR3 loop reads CASSFGGSTPDTQYF. DNA of the CDR3: TGTGCCAGCAGCTTTGGCGGGAGCACCCCAGATACGCAGTATTTT. Combining the CDR3 with reference TRBV7-2 and TRBJ2-3 gives the whole variable domain GAGVSQSPSNKVTEKGKDVELRCDPISGHTALYWYRQSLGQGLEFLIYFQGNSAPDKSGLPSDRFSAERTGGSVSTLTIQRTQQEDSAVYLCASSFGGSTPDTQYFGPGTRLTVL.

The CDR3 spells CASSWQGEETQYF. The CDR3 region has the DNA TGTGCCAGCAGCTGGCAGGGTGAAGAGACCCAGTACTTC. V usage is TRBV9 and J usage is TRBJ2-5; TRBD1 is a possible D gene (5 bases). This CDR3 spans 13 amino acids. Trimming shortened V by 4 bases and J by 3 bases, and 10 bases separated the two germline ends. Germline CDR1 and CDR2: SGDLS and YYNGEE.

The chain employs TRBV9 and TRBJ2-7, with 7 bases aligning to TRBD2. This CDR3 spans 14 amino acids. With V trimmed by 2 bases and J by 2 bases, 4 bases remained unmatched. CDR1 is SGDLS and CDR2 is YYNGEE in the germline V gene. CDR3 region: CASSVYSGPYEQYF. CDR3 nucleotide sequence: TGTGCCAGCAGCGTTTATAGCGGGCCCTACGAGCAGTACTTC.

The chain uses TRBV7-9 and TRBJ2-7; 7 nucleotides line up with TRBD1. Germline V lookup: CDR1 SEHNR, CDR2 FQNEAQ (reference sequence). This CDR3 region has 14 residues. With 7 bases clipped from V and 3 bases from J, the junction kept 9 bases outside the gene matches. Written as DNA, the CDR3 is TGTGCCAGCAACGGCAGGGGGTTCGGCTACGAGCAGTACTTC. This encodes CASNGRGFGYEQYF.

This clonotype was detected only a few times. The J gene is TRBJ2-3, the V gene TRBV10-2; TRBD2 aligns across 11 bases. V gave up 6 bases and J gave up 2 bases; unmatched junction bases: 1. CDR3 length: 14 amino acids. CDR1 and CDR2 from the germline V gene are WSHSY and SAAADI. The CDR3 nucleotides read TGCGCCAGCAGACTAGCGGGGGACACAGATACGCAGTATTTT. Translating gives CASRLAGDTDTQYF.

The gene calls are TRBV20-1 and TRBJ1-2; D perhaps matches TRBD1 (6 bases). Trimming took off 3 bases at V and 9 bases at J, with 14 bases between the two ends. Germline CDR1 is DFQATT and CDR2 is SNEGSKA (reference sequence). This CDR3 is 12 amino acids long. The CDR3 DNA sequence: TGCAGTGCTAGGACGGCAGGGGTGAGCTACACCTTC. The encoded protein is CSARTAGVSYTF.

V gene TRBV2 combines with J gene TRBJ1-2, with TRBD1 identical over 8 bases. Germline trimming cut 2 bases from V and 7 bases from J; bases unmatched to any gene: 9. The CDR3 sequence is 15 residues long. In germline, CDR1 is SNHLY, CDR2 FYNNEI. The chain's CDR3 is CASSELRQGSGGYTF. The CDR3 coding sequence is TGTGCCAGCAGTGAACTCAGACAGGGGTCCGGTGGCTACACCTTC.

V gene TRBV5-1 combines with J gene TRBJ2-5, with TRBD1 matching 9 bases. This CDR3 comprises 16 residues. V was clipped by 1 base and J by 4 bases; unmatched bases: 8. CDR1 is SGHRS and CDR2 is YFSETQ in the germline V gene. The CDR3 sequence is CASSLQGQGLAETQYF. The CDR3, as DNA: TGCGCCAGCAGCTTGCAGGGACAGGGATTAGCAGAGACCCAGTACTTC.

This chain joins TRBV20-1 and TRBJ2-5; unclear D gene. In germline, CDR1 is DFQATT, CDR2 SNEGSKA (reference sequence). V gave up 0 bases and J gave up 5 bases, with 7 bases separating them. The CDR3 has 12 residues. The CDR3 spells CSARDSGETQYF. Written as DNA, the CDR3 is TGCAGTGCTAGAGATTCGGGTGAGACCCAGTACTTC.

For this clonotype: One junction end disagrees with the germline gene, perhaps due to a read error. The V and J genes are TRBV20-1 and TRBJ1-4; D unresolved. The germline V gene has CDR1 DFQATT and CDR2 SNEGSKA (reference sequence). The CDR3 has 16 amino acids. CDR3 protein: CSAREPTWRSEEKLFF. For the CDR3, the DNA is TGCAGTGCTAGAGAACCTACGTGGAGGTCAGAAGAAAAGCTGTTTTTT.

The genes are TRBV29-1 and TRBJ2-7; D gene uncertain. The CDR3 consists of 11 residues. The germline V gene has CDR1 SQVTM and CDR2 ANQGSEA. Trimming pared 7 bases from V and 6 bases from J, leaving 13 bases between. This CDR3 reads CSASKSSEQYF. CDR3 DNA sequence: TGCAGCGCCTCCAAAAGCAGCGAGCAGTACTTC.

The chain links TRBV15 to TRBJ2-7; D is possibly TRBD2 (6 bases). Trimming took off 0 bases at V and 0 bases at J, with 9 bases between the two ends. The CDR3 consists of 15 residues. From germline, CDR1 is LNHNV and CDR2 YYDKDF (reference sequence). The CDR3: CATSRDAGSSYEQYF. The CDR3 coding sequence is TGTGCCACCAGCAGAGATGCGGGGAGCTCCTACGAGCAGTACTTC.

This chain links TRBV20-1 with TRBJ1-6; the D is unclear. The germline V gene has CDR1 DFQATT and CDR2 SNEGSKA (reference sequence). CDR3 size: 13 residues. The V gene lost 8 bases and the J gene lost 6 bases, with 14 bases spanning the gap. Here the CDR3 reads CSMMGSANSPLHF. The CDR3 bases are TGCAGTATGATGGGCAGCGCTAATTCACCCCTCCACTTT.

The genes are TRBV6-2 or TRBV6-3 and TRBJ1-6, with 9 bases that match TRBD1. The CDR3 sequence is 14 residues long. V was clipped by 8 bases and J by 8 bases; unmatched bases: 7. Germline V lookup: CDR1 MNHEY, CDR2 SVGEGT. In DNA, the CDR3 is TGTGCCAGCCAGACCGGGACAGGGTATTCACCCCTCCACTTT. As protein: CASQTGTGYSPLHF.

This chain links TRBV2 with TRBJ2-7, with 7 bases aligning to TRBD1. J lost 0 bases, V lost 8 bases, and 10 bases had no gene match. In germline, CDR1 is SNHLY, CDR2 FYNNEI. The CDR3 spans 15 residues. The DNA for the CDR3 is TGTGCCAGCGGGACGTTGAGGGGGCCCTCCTACGAGCAGTACTTC. This encodes CASGTLRGPSYEQYF.

V usage is TRBV5-6 and J usage is TRBJ2-1, with D perhaps given as TRBD1 or TRBD2 (5 bases each). Per the germline V gene, CDR1 is SGHDT and CDR2 is YYEEEE. Trimming shortened V by 3 bases and J by 10 bases, and 11 bases separated the two germline ends. This CDR3 is built from 12 residues. CDR3: CASSWDVGEQFF. In DNA, the CDR3 is TGTGCCAGCAGCTGGGACGTCGGGGAGCAGTTCTTC.

V gene TRBV19 combines with J gene TRBJ2-2; 7 bases match TRBD2. The CDR3 length is 15 residues. From germline, CDR1 is LNHDA and CDR2 SQIVND (reference sequence). V gave up 5 bases and J gave up 5 bases; unmatched junction bases: 8. The CDR3 DNA follows: TGTGCCAGTAGTCCCTCGGGCGGGAGTACCGGGGAGCTGTTTTTT. As protein: CASSPSGGSTGELFF. Combining the CDR3 with reference TRBV19 and TRBJ2-2 gives the whole variable domain DGGITQSPKYLFRKEGQNVTLSCEQNLNHDAMYWYRQDPGQGLRLIYYSQIVNDFQKGDIAEGYSVSREKKESFPLTVTSAQKNPTAFYLCASSPSGGSTGELFFGEGSRLTVL.

This clonotype was found once. The chain carries TRBV7-2 and TRBJ2-1; TRBD2 matches 7 bases. V lost 6 bases, J lost 1 base, and 9 bases stayed unmatched. The CDR3 is 16 amino acids. Germline loops: CDR1 SGHTA, CDR2 FQGNSA. CDR3 DNA: TGTGCCAGCAGGTCCCGAGCGGGAAGGTCCTACAATGAGCAGTTCTTC. This sequence encodes CASRSRAGRSYNEQFF.